This T cell receptor (beta chain) was found in a study of neurological immune-mediated disorders (dated by TCRdb to between 2018 and 2021). In the study overall: Using UMI-based sequencing, the study compared peripheral blood TCR-beta repertoires from patients with HTLV-I-associated myelopathy (HAM/TSP), patients with multiple sclerosis, and healthy controls. Longitudinal samples, technical triplicates and paired sorted CD4+ and CD8+ T-cell subsets, alongside PBMC samples, were included among the approximately 110 TCR-beta libraries. Longitudinal HAM/TSP and healthy donors were sampled at 3 time-points each (about 3-40 month intervals). The cohort was made up of 60 to 75 subjects, consisting of around 15 HAM/TSP patients, about 34 multiple sclerosis patients and 20 or so healthy controls. The paper's findings and limits, for the study overall: The highest TCR clonal expansion was observed in HAM/TSP patients, whereas the lowest was observed in MS patients, even when compared with healthy controls. No identical CDR3 amino acid sequences were shared among expanded clones across subjects, suggesting private TCR-beta repertoires in all groups.

cDNA was synthesized by template-switch 5'RACE using a primer carrying a 10-nucleotide random unique molecular identifier by which each TCR transcript was tagged. Every sequencing run covered 15-18 subjects and yielded more than 160 million TCR-beta sequences. The RNeasy kit was used to extract total RNA. The KAPA Real-time Library Amplification kit was used to amplify TCR-beta VDJ regions with primers targeting the TCR constant region and the 5'RACE anchor. A first PCR added sample indexes and Illumina adaptors, after which a second PCR increased the library yield. After purification with Ampure beads, the TCR product of roughly 650 bp was size-selected on a 2% E-gel SizeSelection system. Before pooling, libraries had their quality checked on a Bioanalyzer, their concentration measured with Qubit, and their quantity determined with the Kapa Library Quantification kit. An Illumina HiSeq 2500 sequenced the libraries paired-end 2 x 150 bp. To increase sequence diversity, roughly 24-30% phiX was spiked into each library pool. Concerning the study's data processing: The quality-filtered reads were processed with the UMI-based MiGEC pipeline, whose error correction step removed more than 85% of the raw TCR sequences. IMGT germline references were used for alignment of VDJ genes, and clonotypes were defined by a unique CDR3 amino acid sequence together with V-J genes. Clonal expansion, Shannon diversity, and CDR3 relatedness (CalcPairwiseDistances, ClusterSamples) were evaluated with VDJtools, and phylogenetic trees were built with CLCbio workbench. Clones with at least 8 unique UMIs were defined as expanded, with this threshold being based on coefficient-of-variation modelling across technical triplicates. TCRdb reprocessed the public reads (quality trimming at Q25 with fastp, clone calling with MiXCR) and kept in-frame beta chains. Rows matching on CDR3 protein sequence are summarized as one entry with the most common DNA and genes. The V and J calls and clone size are TCRdb's, not the authors'. This sample comprises tens of thousands of distinct CDR3 sequences, about 13% of them detected only once. The ten largest make up around 2.3% of the sample.

From cysteine to phenylalanine, the CDR3 is 20 amino acids long. The only DNA kept is the CDR3, 60 bases in frame from the first base. V is pruned by 7 bases and J by 0 bases, leaving 17 bases of the junction without a gene match. This clonotype showed up many times. What antigen it recognizes has not been identified. No much larger clone is present one base from it, and per-base qualities are unavailable. The time point label, as the study defines it: longitudinal time-point 2. Healthy controls were blood bank volunteers in Maryland, USA. Libraries from unsorted PBMCs were made from 2 million PBMCs kept in RNAlater at -80 degrees C until RNA extraction. Peripheral blood was subjected to Ficoll-Hypaque density gradient centrifugation to isolate PBMCs, which were then cryopreserved in liquid nitrogen.

The V and J genes are TRBV12-3 or TRBV12-4 and TRBJ2-2; TRBD1 aligns with 10 central bases. Sequenced sample: PBMCs. This TCR was sampled from a woman in her 40s in good health. The DNA sequence follows: TGTGCCAGCAATCCTGCAAATTCCGGGACAGGGGCTACGAACACCGGGGAGCTGTTTTTT. Its protein reads: CASNPANSGTGATNTGELFF.